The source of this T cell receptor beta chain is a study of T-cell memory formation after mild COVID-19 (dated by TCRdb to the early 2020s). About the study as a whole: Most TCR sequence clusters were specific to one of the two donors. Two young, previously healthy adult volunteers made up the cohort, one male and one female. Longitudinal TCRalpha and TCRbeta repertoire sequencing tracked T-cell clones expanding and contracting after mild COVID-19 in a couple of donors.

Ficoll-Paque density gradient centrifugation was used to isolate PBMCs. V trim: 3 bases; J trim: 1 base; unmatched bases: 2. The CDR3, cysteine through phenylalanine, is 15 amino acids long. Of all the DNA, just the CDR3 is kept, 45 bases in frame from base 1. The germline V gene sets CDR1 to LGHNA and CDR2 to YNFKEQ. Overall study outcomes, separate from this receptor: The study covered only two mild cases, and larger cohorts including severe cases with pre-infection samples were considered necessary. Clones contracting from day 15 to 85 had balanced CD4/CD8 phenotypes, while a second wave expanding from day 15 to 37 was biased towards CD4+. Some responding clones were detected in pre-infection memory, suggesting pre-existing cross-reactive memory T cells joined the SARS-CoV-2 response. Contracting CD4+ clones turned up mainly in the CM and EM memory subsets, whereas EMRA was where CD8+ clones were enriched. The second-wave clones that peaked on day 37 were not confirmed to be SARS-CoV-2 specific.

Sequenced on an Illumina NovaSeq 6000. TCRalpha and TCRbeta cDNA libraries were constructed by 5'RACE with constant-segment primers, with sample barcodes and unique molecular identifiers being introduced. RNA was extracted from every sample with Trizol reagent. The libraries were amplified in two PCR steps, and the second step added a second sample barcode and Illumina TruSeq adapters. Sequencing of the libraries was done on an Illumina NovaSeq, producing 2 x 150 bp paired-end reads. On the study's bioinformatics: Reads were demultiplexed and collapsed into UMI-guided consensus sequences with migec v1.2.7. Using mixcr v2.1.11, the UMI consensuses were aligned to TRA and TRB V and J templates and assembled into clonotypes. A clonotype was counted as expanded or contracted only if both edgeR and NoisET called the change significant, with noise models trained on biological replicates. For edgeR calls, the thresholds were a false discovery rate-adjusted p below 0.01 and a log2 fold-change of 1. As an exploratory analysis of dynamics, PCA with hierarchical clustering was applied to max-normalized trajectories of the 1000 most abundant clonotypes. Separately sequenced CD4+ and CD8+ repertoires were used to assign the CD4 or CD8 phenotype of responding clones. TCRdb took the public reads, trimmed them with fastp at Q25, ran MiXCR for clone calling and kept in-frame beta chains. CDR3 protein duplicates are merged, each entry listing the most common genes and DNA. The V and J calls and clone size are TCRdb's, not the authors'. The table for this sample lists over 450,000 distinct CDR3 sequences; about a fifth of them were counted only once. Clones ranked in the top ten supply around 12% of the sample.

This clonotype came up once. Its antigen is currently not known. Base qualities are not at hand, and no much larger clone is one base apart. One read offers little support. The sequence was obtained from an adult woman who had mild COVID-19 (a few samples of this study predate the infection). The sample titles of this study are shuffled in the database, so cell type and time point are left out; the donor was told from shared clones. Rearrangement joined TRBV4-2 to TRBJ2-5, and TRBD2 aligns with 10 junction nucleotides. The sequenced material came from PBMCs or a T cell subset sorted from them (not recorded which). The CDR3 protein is CASSHGLAAQETQYF. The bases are TGTGCCAGCAGCCATGGACTAGCGGCCCAAGAGACCCAGTACTTC.